This TCR beta chain came from a study of blood T cell repertoires in COVID-19 (dated by TCRdb to the early 2020s). Regarding the study in general: Collaborator samples came from the United States, Italy and Spain and covered acute and convalescent phases of COVID-19. The sample metadata nearly always contained a de-identified subject ID, COVID-19 status, age in years and sex. The repertoires were made available in a free public database intended to serve as a resource for research on the immune response to SARS-CoV-2. The dataset comprised deeply sampled blood TCRbeta repertoires from subjects exposed to, actively infected with, or recovered from COVID-19. The prospective study material was composed of cDNA or gDNA derived from T cells, B-cell-depleted T cells, or PBMCs. Where HLA class I and class II types were available, the types were taken from metadata supplied by the sample provider, not from assay-based typing. The samples were drawn from the first 160 participants of the ongoing ImmuneRACE study and from 950 to 1,500 subjects provided by 6 global collaborators. On the study overall, not on this receptor specifically: The amount of clinical and demographic metadata varied by source and participant and was provided uncurated.

TCRbeta CDR3 regions were amplified from genomic DNA using the immunoSEQ Assay, a bias-controlled multiplex PCR. The source study handled its data this way. Nucleated cell counts per sample were estimated from amplification of reference gene primers within the assay. To quantify the absolute abundance of each unique TCRbeta CDR3 rearrangement, sequence reads were collapsed and filtered. Productive Simpson clonality was computed per sample as the square root of Simpson's diversity index over productive rearrangements. Here the immuneACCESS table is served through TCRdb, limited to in-frame sequences with V and J called. Missing clones are a known gap in these copies; in checked studies unresolved V genes cover under half, and the rest lacks a known reason. V and J calls and clone size are as listed in that table; D and trimming were resolved from the DNA. The sample table shows tens of thousands of clones, and roughly nine tenths are seen once. Roughly 1.2% of the sample is in the top ten clones.

On this clone: Its antigen remains undetermined. It has no much larger one-base neighbor in the sample; base qualities were not kept.

Collaborating institutions collected whole blood in K2EDTA tubes following their own protocols. For TCRbeta analysis, collaborators shipped samples as frozen whole blood, isolated PBMCs, or DNA extracted from either of those sample types. CDR1 and CDR2 were assigned from the germline V gene (reference sequence) as GTSNPN and SVGIG. V is pruned by 0 bases and J by 4 bases, leaving 4 bases of the junction without a gene match. Spanning cysteine to phenylalanine, the CDR3 consists of 14 amino acids. Just CDR3 DNA is preserved here, 42 bases in frame from base 1. Sequencing input: peripheral blood. The TCR was taken from a man in his sixties with acute or convalescent COVID-19. Here the chain combines TRBV30 and TRBJ1-2; TRBD1 fits 8 bases in the junction. This receptor carries the CDR3 CAWSVQDRVYGYTF. The DNA reads as follows: TGTGCCTGGAGTGTCCAGGACAGGGTCTATGGCTACACCTTC.